This TCR beta chain was documented in a study of chemoradiotherapy in HPV16-positive cancers. Trimming removed 0 bases from V and 7 bases from J, with 5 bases in between. Per germline, CDR1 SGHRS and CDR2 YFSETQ. This CDR3 is 12 amino acids long. Clones were sequenced by immunoSEQ multiplex PCR, and TCRdb holds only the in-frame ones, with some missing. The table includes tens of thousands of clones, 85% to 90% detected once. The chain joins TRBV5-1 to TRBJ2-1, with D unresolved. Sequenced here: blood, sampled from a patient who underwent chemoradiotherapy. This receptor was taken from a human donor with HPV-associated anogenital cancer. For the CDR3, the DNA is TGCGCCAGCAGCTTGGGTGGTAATGAGCAGTTCTTC. Translating it yields CASSLGGNEQFF.